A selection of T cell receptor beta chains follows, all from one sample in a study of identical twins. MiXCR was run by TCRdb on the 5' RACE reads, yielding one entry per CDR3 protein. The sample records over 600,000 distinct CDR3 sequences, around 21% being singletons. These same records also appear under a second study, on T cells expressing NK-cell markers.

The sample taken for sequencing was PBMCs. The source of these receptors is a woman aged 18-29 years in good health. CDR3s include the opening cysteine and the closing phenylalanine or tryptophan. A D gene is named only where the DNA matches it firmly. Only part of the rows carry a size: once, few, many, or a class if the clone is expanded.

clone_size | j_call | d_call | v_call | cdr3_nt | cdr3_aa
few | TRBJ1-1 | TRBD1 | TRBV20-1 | TGCAGTGCTAGGAAACAGGGGGCGAACACTGAAGCTTTCTTT | CSARKQGANTEAFF
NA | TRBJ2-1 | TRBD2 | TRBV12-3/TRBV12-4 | TGTGCCATCTCCCAGCGGGGGCCCTCCATCTACAATGAGCAGTTCTTC | CAISQRGPSIYNEQFF
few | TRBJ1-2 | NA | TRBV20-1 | TGCAGTGCTGTCTATGGCTACACCTTC | CSAVYGYTF
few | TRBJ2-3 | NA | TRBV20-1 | TGCAGTAGCGGAACACCCACAGATACGCAGTATTTT | CSSGTPTDTQYF
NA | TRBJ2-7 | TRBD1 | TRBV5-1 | TGCGCCAGCGGACAGGGGAACGAGCAGTACTTC | CASGQGNEQYF
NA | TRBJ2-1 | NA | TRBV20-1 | TGCAGTGCTAGCCAGGCTCAGGGCCGGTACAATGAGCAGTTCTTC | CSASQAQGRYNEQFF
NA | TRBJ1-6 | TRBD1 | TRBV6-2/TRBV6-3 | TGTGCCAGCAGATCCGGGACAGGGAGGACACCCCTCCACTTT | CASRSGTGRTPLHF
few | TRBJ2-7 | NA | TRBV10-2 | TGCGCCAGCACCCTTGGACTTCTACAAACCTACGAGCAGTACTTC | CASTLGLLQTYEQYF
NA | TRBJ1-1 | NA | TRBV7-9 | TGTGCCAGCGAGCTTTTGGGGGGCGAAGTATCTGAAGCTTTCTTT | CASELLGGEVSEAFF
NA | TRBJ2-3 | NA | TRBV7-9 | TGTGCCAGCAGCTTAGCGGCTCCCGCAGATACGCAGTATTTT | CASSLAAPADTQYF
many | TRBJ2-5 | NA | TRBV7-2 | TGTGCCAGCAGCTTATACGGGGAAGAGACCCAGTACTTC | CASSLYGEETQYF
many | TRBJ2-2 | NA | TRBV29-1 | TGCAGCGTGGGCTACCCGTTGGCTGCGAACACCGGGGAGCTGTTTTTT | CSVGYPLAANTGELFF
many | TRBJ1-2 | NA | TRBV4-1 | TGCGCCAGCATGGCAGTGGGAGGAAACTATGGCTACACCTTC | CASMAVGGNYGYTF
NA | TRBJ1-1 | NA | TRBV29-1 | TGCAGCGTTGAACTCCCAGTTACCCACACTGAAGCTTTCTTT | CSVELPVTHTEAFF
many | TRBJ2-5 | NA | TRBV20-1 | TGCAGTGCTAGAGATCAGACAGTAAAAGAGACCCAGTACTTC | CSARDQTVKETQYF
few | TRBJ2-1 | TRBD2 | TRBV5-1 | TGCGCCAGCAGCCACGGACTAGCGGGACACTACAATGAGCAGTTCTTC | CASSHGLAGHYNEQFF
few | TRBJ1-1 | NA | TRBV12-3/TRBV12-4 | TGTGCCAGCAGTTCCCCCAGTGGACCCGTGGGCACTGAAGCTTTCTTT | CASSSPSGPVGTEAFF
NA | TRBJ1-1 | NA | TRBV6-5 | TGTGCCAGCAGTTACCTAGGGAACCTCAGGACTGAAGCTTTCTTT | CASSYLGNLRTEAFF
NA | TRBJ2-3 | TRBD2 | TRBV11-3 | TGTGCCAGCAGTTGGGGGGGACTAGCGGAGAAAGATACGCAGTATTTT | CASSWGGLAEKDTQYF
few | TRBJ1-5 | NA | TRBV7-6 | TGTGCCAGCAGCTTACACACGGATCAGCCCCAGCATTTT | CASSLHTDQPQHF
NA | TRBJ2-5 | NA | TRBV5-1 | TGCGCCAGCAGCTTTCATCTGGAGACCCAGTACTTC | CASSFHLETQYF
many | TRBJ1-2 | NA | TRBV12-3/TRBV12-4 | TGTGCCAGCAGTAGAACCAGGGGACTGGGCTATGGCTACACCTTC | CASSRTRGLGYGYTF
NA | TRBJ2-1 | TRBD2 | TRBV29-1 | TGCAGCGCCGGGACTAGCGGGAGGAATGAGCAGTTCTTC | CSAGTSGRNEQFF
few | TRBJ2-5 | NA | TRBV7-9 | TGTGCCAGCAGCCCCGGGACGTGGGAAGAGGAGACCCAGTACTTC | CASSPGTWEEETQYF
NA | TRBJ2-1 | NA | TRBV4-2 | TGTGCCAGCAGCCAAACTACCAACTACAATGAGCAGTTCTTC | CASSQTTNYNEQFF
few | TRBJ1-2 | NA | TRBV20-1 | TGCAGTGCTGCCGATCCGCCCGCCTACACCTTC | CSAADPPAYTF
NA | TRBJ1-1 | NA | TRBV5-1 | TGCGCCAGCAGCTTGGTTCTGGCCGGCACTGAAGCTTTCTTT | CASSLVLAGTEAFF
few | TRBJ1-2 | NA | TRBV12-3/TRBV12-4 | TGTGCCAGCAGTTTGCGGACTAACTATGGCTACACCTTC | CASSLRTNYGYTF
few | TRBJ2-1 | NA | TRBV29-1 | TGCAGCGTTGCAGAGGGCAGCGCCTACAATGAGCAGTTCTTC | CSVAEGSAYNEQFF
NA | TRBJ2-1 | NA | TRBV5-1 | TGCGCCAGCAGCTTGGCGAAACTAGATGGGGTGCAGTTCTTC | CASSLAKLDGVQFF
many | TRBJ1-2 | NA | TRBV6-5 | TGTGCCAGCATTGGGCAGGAGGGCTACACCTTC | CASIGQEGYTF
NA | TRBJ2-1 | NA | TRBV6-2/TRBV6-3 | TGTGCCAGCAGTCCCGTGGTCGAGGATGAGCAGTTCTTC | CASSPVVEDEQFF
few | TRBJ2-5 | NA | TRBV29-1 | TGCAGCGTTGAGGGGGACGGAGAGACCCAGTACTTC | CSVEGDGETQYF
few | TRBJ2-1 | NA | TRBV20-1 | TGCAGTGCTTCTAGACCTCCGCGGCCCTACAATGAGCAGTTCTTC | CSASRPPRPYNEQFF
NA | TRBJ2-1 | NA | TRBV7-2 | TGTGCCAGCACCCTTGGGGTCAGGGAGGTTGTGGATGAGCAGTTCTTC | CASTLGVREVVDEQFF
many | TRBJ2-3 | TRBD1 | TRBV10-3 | TGTGCCTGCCGACAGGGGAGCACAGATACGCAGTATTTT | CACRQGSTDTQYF
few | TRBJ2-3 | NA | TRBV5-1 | TGCGCCAGCAGAACTGCGCGCACAGATACGCAGTATTTT | CASRTARTDTQYF
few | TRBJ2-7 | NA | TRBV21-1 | TGTGCCAGCAGCGAGTCAAGATCGGGGAAGGGGCCTATCCCCTCCTACGAGCAGTACTTC | CASSESRSGKGPIPSYEQYF
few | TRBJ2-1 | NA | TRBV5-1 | TGCGCCAGCAGCTTCCTGAGCGGGTCCGTATATGAGCAGTTCTTC | CASSFLSGSVYEQFF
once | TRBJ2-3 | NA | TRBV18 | TGTGCCAGCTCACCACGACTCAGCACAGATACGCAGTATTTT | CASSPRLSTDTQYF